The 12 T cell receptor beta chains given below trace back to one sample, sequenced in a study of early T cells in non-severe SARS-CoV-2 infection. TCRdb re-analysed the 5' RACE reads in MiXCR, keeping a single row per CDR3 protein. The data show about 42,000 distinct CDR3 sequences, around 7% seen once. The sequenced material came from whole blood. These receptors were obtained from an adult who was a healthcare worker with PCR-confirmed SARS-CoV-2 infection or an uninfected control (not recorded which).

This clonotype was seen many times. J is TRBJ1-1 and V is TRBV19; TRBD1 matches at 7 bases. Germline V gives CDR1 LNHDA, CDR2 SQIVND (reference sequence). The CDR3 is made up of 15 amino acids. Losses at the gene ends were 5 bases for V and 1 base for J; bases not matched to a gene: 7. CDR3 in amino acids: CASSPSGQRNTEAFF. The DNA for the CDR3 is TGTGCCAGTAGTCCTTCGGGACAGAGGAACACTGAAGCTTTCTTT. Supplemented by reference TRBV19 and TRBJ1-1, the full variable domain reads DGGITQSPKYLFRKEGQNVTLSCEQNLNHDAMYWYRQDPGQGLRLIYYSQIVNDFQKGDIAEGYSVSREKKESFPLTVTSAQKNPTAFYLCASSPSGQRNTEAFFGQGTRLTVV.

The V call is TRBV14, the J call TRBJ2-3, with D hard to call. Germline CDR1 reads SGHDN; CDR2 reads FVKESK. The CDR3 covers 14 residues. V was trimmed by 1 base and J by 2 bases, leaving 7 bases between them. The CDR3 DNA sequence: TGTGCCAGCAGCCAAGCCTGGTCCACAGATACGCAGTATTTT. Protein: CASSQAWSTDTQYF.

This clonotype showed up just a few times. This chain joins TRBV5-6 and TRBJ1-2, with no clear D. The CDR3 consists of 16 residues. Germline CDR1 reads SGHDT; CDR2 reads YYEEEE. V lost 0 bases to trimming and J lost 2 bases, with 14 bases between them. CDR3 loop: CASSLGQRSSNYGYTF. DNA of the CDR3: TGTGCCAGCAGCTTGGGCCAGCGGAGCTCGAACTATGGCTACACCTTC.

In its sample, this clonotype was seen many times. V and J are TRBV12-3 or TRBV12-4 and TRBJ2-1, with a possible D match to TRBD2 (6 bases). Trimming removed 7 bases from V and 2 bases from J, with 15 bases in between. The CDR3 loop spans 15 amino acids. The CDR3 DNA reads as TGTGCCAGCACGGAGGGGTTCCTCACCTACAATGAGCAGTTCTTC. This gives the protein CASTEGFLTYNEQFF.

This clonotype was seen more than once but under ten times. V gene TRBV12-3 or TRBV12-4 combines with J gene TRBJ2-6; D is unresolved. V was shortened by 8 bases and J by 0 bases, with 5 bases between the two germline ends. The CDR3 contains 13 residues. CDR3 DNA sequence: TGTGCCAGCTATGCCTCTGGGGCCAACGTCCTGACTTTC. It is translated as CASYASGANVLTF.

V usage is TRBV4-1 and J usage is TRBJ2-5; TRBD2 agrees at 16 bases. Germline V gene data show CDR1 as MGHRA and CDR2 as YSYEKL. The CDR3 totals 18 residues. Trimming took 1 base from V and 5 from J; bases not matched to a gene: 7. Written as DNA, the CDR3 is TGCGCCAGCAGCCAAGCCGCGGGACTAGCGGGGGGGCAGGAGACCCAGTACTTC. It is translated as CASSQAAGLAGGQETQYF.

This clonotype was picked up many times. The CDR3 DNA sequence: TGCAGCGTCGACTCTGGAAACACCATATATTTT. It specifies CSVDSGNTIYF. The chain carries TRBV29-1 and TRBJ1-3, with D hard to call. Germline V gene sequence: CDR1 SQVTM, CDR2 ANQGSEA. Trimming cost V 6 bases and J 0 bases, with 3 bases left between them. The CDR3 covers 11 residues. Full variable domain (rest looked up from reference TRBV29-1 and TRBJ1-3): SAVISQKPSRDICQRGTSLTIQCQVDSQVTMMFWYRQQPGQSLTLIATANQGSEATYESGFVIDKFPISRPNLTFSTLTVSNMSPEDSSIYLCSVDSGNTIYFGEGSWLTVV.

CDR3 sequence reads: CASSLVLANEQFF. For the CDR3, the DNA is TGTGCCAGCAGCTTGGTGCTCGCCAATGAGCAGTTCTTC. The V call is TRBV5-6, the J call TRBJ2-1, with D unclear. CDR1 and CDR2 from the germline V gene are SGHDT and YYEEEE. The V end was cut by 0 bases, the J end by 6 bases, with 7 bases between. The CDR3 totals 13 residues. The variable domain in full, completed from reference TRBV5-6 and TRBJ2-1, reads DAGVTQSPTHLIKTRGQQVTLRCSPKSGHDTVSWYQQALGQGPQFIFQYYEEEERQRGNFPDRFSGHQFPNYSSELNVNALLLGDSALYLCASSLVLANEQFFGPGTRLTVL.

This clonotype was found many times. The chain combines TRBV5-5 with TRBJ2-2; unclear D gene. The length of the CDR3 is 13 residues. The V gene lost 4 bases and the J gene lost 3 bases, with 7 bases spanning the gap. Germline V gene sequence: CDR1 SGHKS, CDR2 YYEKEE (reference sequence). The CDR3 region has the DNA TGTGCCAGCAGCCCCTTTGACACCGGGGAGCTGTTTTTT. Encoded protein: CASSPFDTGELFF.

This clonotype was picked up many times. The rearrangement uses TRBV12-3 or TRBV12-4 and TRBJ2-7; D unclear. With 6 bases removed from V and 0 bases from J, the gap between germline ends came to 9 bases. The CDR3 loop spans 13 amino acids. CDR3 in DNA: TGTGCCAGCAGCGAAGGACCCTCCTACGAGCAGTACTTC. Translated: CASSEGPSYEQYF.

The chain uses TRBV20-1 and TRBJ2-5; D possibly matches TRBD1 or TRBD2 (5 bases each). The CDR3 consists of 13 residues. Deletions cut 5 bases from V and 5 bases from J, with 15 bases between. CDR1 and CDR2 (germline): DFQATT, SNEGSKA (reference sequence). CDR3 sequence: CSASGTLHETQYF. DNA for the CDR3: TGCAGTGCTTCCGGGACCTTACACGAGACCCAGTACTTC.

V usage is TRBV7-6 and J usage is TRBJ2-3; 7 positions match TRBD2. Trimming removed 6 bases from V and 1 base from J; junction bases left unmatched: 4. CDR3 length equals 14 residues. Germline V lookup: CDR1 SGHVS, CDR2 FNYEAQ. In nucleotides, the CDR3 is TGTGCCAGCAGTACCGCGGGGGGCACAGATACGCAGTATTTT. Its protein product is CASSTAGGTDTQYF.